This paragraph reports one T cell receptor (beta chain). The sample originates from a study of blood T cells in healthy people across ages. The CDR3 runs 15 residues. Germline CDR1 SGHAT, CDR2 FQDESV (reference sequence). V gave up 4 bases and J gave up 2 bases; unmatched junction bases: 6. A second 7 to 11 cycle PCR used barcoded and J-beta primers. TCRdb passed the 5' RACE reads through MiXCR, listing each CDR3 protein once. The repertoire includes some 900,000 distinct CDR3 sequences, 29% of them detected once, and 15% to 20% sits in the top ten. The receptor comes from a woman older than 75 in good health. The chain links TRBV11-1 to TRBJ2-5; 8 nucleotides line up with TRBD1. What was sequenced was blood. The CDR3 nucleotides read TGTGCCAGCAGCTACAGGGGGGAGGAACAAGAGACCCAGTACTTC. Translated, it gives CASSYRGEEQETQYF.